This entry lists 15 T cell receptor beta chains sequenced from one sample in a study of T cells after posttransplantation cyclophosphamide. TCRdb's copy holds only in-frame clones and misses some; the assay was immunoSEQ multiplex PCR. The sample lists about 36,000 clones; just under 80% were seen once. A marrow graft followed busulfan-fludarabine conditioning, with cyclophosphamide on days +3 and +4. This sample comprised CD4+ T cells sorted from blood, obtained roughly 1,900 days after a stem cell transplant with posttransplant cyclophosphamide. The source of these receptors is a female patient in her forties or fifties who received an allogeneic stem cell transplant from a related donor, was CMV-positive, and had no GVHD. Some of these T cells may belong to the graft donor.

The count of this clone is one. J is TRBJ2-3 and V is TRBV9; no clear D gene. The CDR3 has 12 residues. Germline CDR1 is SGDLS and CDR2 is YYNGEE. The V end lost 4 bases, the J end lost 9 bases, and 12 bases lay between the germline ends. CDR3 region: CASSPGHMTQYF. CDR3 in DNA: TGTGCCAGCAGCCCAGGTCACATGACGCAGTATTTT.

The gene calls are TRBV19 and TRBJ1-5; D unclear. Trimming removed 6 bases at V and 7 bases at J, with 10 bases between. Germline assignment: CDR1 LNHDA and CDR2 SQIVND (reference sequence). The CDR3 covers 12 residues. The CDR3 region has the DNA TGTGCCAGTAGCCAGGATGGGCAGCCCCAGCATTTT. It encodes CASSQDGQPQHF.

The CDR3 coding sequence is TGTGCCAGCAGTCTTAGCGGGTCCGGGGCCAACGTCCTGACTTTC. Translated, it gives CASSLSGSGANVLTF. The chain joins TRBV6-5 to TRBJ2-6; 7 bases are a match to TRBD2. This CDR3 has 15 residues. Trimming at V came to 5 bases and at J to 4 bases, leaving 5 bases not matched to a gene. Germline-derived CDR1 and CDR2 are MNHEY and SVGAGI.

This clone has more than one count but fewer than ten. The chain combines TRBV7-6 with TRBJ1-1; a possible D gene is TRBD1 (5 bases). The CDR3 consists of 13 residues. CDR1 SGHVS and CDR2 FNYEAQ come from the germline V gene. The germline V and J ends were trimmed by 0 bases and 9 bases, with 11 bases remaining between them. CDR3 nucleotides: TGTGCCAGCAGCTTAGCGATACAGGAAAAAGCTTTCTTT. It translates to CASSLAIQEKAFF.

CDR3 loop: CASSLRTGKIPPLHF. Here the CDR3 DNA reads TGTGCCAGCAGCCTCCGGACAGGGAAGATACCACCCCTCCACTTT. This chain joins TRBV7-2 and TRBJ1-6, with 8 positions matching TRBD1. CDR1 SGHTA and CDR2 FQGNSA come from the germline V gene. The CDR3 has 15 amino acids. The ends lost 5 bases at V and 11 bases at J; junction bases unmatched: 11.

The rearrangement links TRBV19 to TRBJ2-2; 12 positions agree with TRBD2. This CDR3 region has 16 residues. Germline loops: CDR1 LNHDA, CDR2 SQIVND (reference sequence). With V trimmed by 4 bases and J by 2 bases, 2 bases remained unmatched. CDR3 in amino acids: CASSRLAGVNTGELFF. The DNA of the CDR3 is TGTGCCAGTAGTAGACTAGCGGGGGTCAACACCGGGGAGCTGTTTTTT. Using reference TRBV19 and TRBJ2-2 for the parts outside the CDR3, the full variable domain is DGGITQSPKYLFRKEGQNVTLSCEQNLNHDAMYWYRQDPGQGLRLIYYSQIVNDFQKGDIAEGYSVSREKKESFPLTVTSAQKNPTAFYLCASSRLAGVNTGELFFGEGSRLTVL.

The CDR3 DNA is TGTGCCAGCAGTAAACAGTACATGAACACTGAAGCTTTCTTT. Amino acid sequence: CASSKQYMNTEAFF. The genes are TRBV2 and TRBJ1-1; the D is unclear. The germline CDR1 and CDR2 sequences are SNHLY and FYNNEI. CDR3 length: 14 amino acids. The V and J ends lost 5 bases and 0 bases respectively, with 10 bases between them.

Here the CDR3 reads CASSQDHLPTDEQFF. In DNA, the CDR3 is TGTGCCAGCAGCCAAGATCACCTCCCCACGGATGAGCAGTTCTTC. V gene TRBV14 combines with J gene TRBJ2-1; unclear D gene. The V end was cut by 0 bases, the J end by 8 bases, with 14 bases between. CDR1 is SGHDN and CDR2 is FVKESK in the germline V gene. This CDR3 is 15 amino acids long.

This sequence joins TRBV28 and TRBJ2-1, with a weak D call TRBD1 (5 bases). Germline CDR1 reads MDHEN; CDR2 reads SYDVKM. This CDR3 spans 14 amino acids. V lost 2 bases, J lost 4 bases, and 9 bases lay in between. CDR3 in DNA: TGTGCCAGCAGTTTAGGCAGGGTGTACAATGAGCAGTTCTTC. It codes for CASSLGRVYNEQFF. The full variable domain, completed using reference TRBV28 and TRBJ2-1, is DVKVTQSSRYLVKRTGEKVFLECVQDMDHENMFWYRQDPGLGLRLIYFSYDVKMKEKGDIPEGYSVSREKKERFSLILESASTNQTSMYLCASSLGRVYNEQFFGPGTRLTVL.

This clone was observed a handful of times. V and J are TRBV11-2 and TRBJ1-2; D possibly corresponds to TRBD1 (6 bases). Germline CDR1 and CDR2: SGHAT and FQNNGV. Trimming took off 4 bases at V and 6 bases at J, with 12 bases between the two ends. The CDR3 has 13 amino acids. The DNA for the CDR3 is TGTGCCAGCAGCTGGGACAAAATAAATGGCTACACCTTC. It translates to CASSWDKINGYTF.

This clone is large in the sample. The gene calls are TRBV6-1 and TRBJ2-1; TRBD1 agrees at 9 bases. With V trimmed by 1 base and J by 2 bases, 9 bases remained unmatched. The CDR3 contains 18 residues. CDR1 is MNHNS and CDR2 is SASEGT in the germline V gene. This CDR3 is CASSEVPYRGLTYNEQFF. In DNA, the CDR3 is TGTGCCAGCAGTGAAGTACCCTACAGGGGGCTGACCTACAATGAGCAGTTCTTC.

This clone was seen just once. The V and J genes are TRBV14 and TRBJ1-1; D perhaps matches TRBD1 (6 bases). Germline lookup yields CDR1 SGHDN and CDR2 FVKESK. This CDR3 is 13 amino acids long. V dropped 4 bases and J dropped 5 bases, with 11 bases sitting between them. This CDR3 is CASSPTGKTEAFF. CDR3 bases: TGTGCCAGCAGCCCCACAGGGAAAACTGAAGCTTTCTTT.

The V call is TRBV21-1, the J call TRBJ2-2; the table gives TRBD1 as D, unverified against the DNA. TRBV21-1 is a recognized pseudogene. The CDR3 runs 17 residues. In nucleotides, the CDR3 is TGTGCCAGCAGCAAAGGGGGGACAGGGGAGTTCACCGGGGAGCTGTTTTTT. As protein: CASSKGGTGEFTGELFF.

The chain carries TRBV6-5 and TRBJ1-4; D unresolved. V lost 3 bases, J lost 5 bases, and 10 bases lay in between. There are 14 residues in the CDR3. Germline V CDR1 and CDR2: MNHEY, SVGAGI. The CDR3 is CASSYLGGNEKLFF. CDR3 DNA sequence: TGTGCCAGCAGTTATCTAGGCGGGAATGAAAAACTGTTTTTT.

The chain recombines TRBV2 with TRBJ1-1; D remains ambiguous. The CDR3 is 13 residues long. Germline V CDR1 and CDR2: SNHLY, FYNNEI. The V end lost 4 bases, the J end lost 2 bases, and 8 bases lay between the germline ends. The CDR3 region is CASSVSVNTEAFF. The CDR3 DNA reads TGTGCCAGCAGTGTCTCTGTCAACACTGAAGCTTTCTTT.